The entry below gives a single T cell receptor beta chain sequence along with its context. Its antigen is not known. The primer mix had 60 Vbeta and 13 Jbeta primers. Here immunoSEQ multiplex PCR was the method, and the copy in TCRdb shows in-frame clones only, minus some. This table has under 200,000 clones, approximately 73% appearing once. Germline V gene data show CDR1 as SGHNT and CDR2 as YENEEA. The CDR3 runs to 13 residues. Trimming removed 1 base at V and 8 bases at J, with 9 bases between. The data stem from a study of cytomegalovirus exposure and HLA in healthy donors. The study, taken as a whole, reports: TCR beta V- and J-gene trimming was later associated with a missense DCLRE1C variant. It was likely that a cluster of highly shared sequence variants was a sequencing artifact.

Specimen: PBMCs. V usage is TRBV11-3 and J usage is TRBJ2-4; perhaps TRBD1 as D (6 bases). The receptor was derived from a woman aged 18-29 years in good health and CMV-seropositive. CDR3 DNA: TGTGCCAGCAGCTTAGGGCAGGGGTACATTCAGTACTTC. This encodes CASSLGQGYIQYF.